The 20 T cell receptor beta chains presented below share a single source sample, sequenced in a study of OX40 agonist ivuxolimab in advanced cancers. The receptor library was made with the immunoSEQ multiplex PCR assay. This immuneACCESS table, as held by TCRdb, lists in-frame sequences with V and J called but not all clones. Of the missing ones, under half trace to an unresolved V gene in checked studies; the others have no known cause. The sample table shows tens of thousands of clones, and 75% to 85% are seen once. The ten largest clones capture 11% of the sample. Source: CD4+ or CD8+ T cells sorted from blood, taken in a trial of the OX40 agonist ivuxolimab. These receptors all come from an adult with an advanced solid tumor such as melanoma, head and neck, liver or kidney cancer.

This chain links TRBV6-5 with TRBJ2-1; 11 bases agree with TRBD2. From germline, CDR1 is MNHEY and CDR2 SVGAGI. J gave up 8 bases and V 0 bases, and 3 bases lay outside the gene matches. The CDR3 has 15 amino acids. CDR3 nucleotides: TGTGCCAGCAGTTACTCTGCTAGCGGGGGGTATGAGCAGTTCTTC. Its protein is CASSYSASGGYEQFF.

The chain uses TRBV11-2 and TRBJ2-1; 13 bases match TRBD2. This CDR3 is built from 15 residues. Germline trimming cut 5 bases from V and 6 bases from J; bases unmatched to any gene: 4. The germline gives CDR1 SGHAT, CDR2 FQNNGV. CDR3 loop: CASSMGLAGTNEQFF. CDR3 coding DNA: TGTGCCAGCAGCATGGGACTAGCGGGGACCAATGAGCAGTTCTTC. The full variable domain, with the rest looked up from reference TRBV11-2 and TRBJ2-1, is EAGVAQSPRYKIIEKRQSVAFWCNPISGHATLYWYQQILGQGPKLLIQFQNNGVVDDSQLPKDRFSAERLKGVDSTLKIQPAKLEDSAVYLCASSMGLAGTNEQFFGPGTRLTVL.

The chain uses TRBV5-2 and TRBJ1-2. TRBV5-2 is designated a pseudogene. CDR3 length: 13 amino acids. DNA of the CDR3: TGTGCCAGCAGCTTAGACCGGGGGCTGGGCTACACCTTC. It specifies CASSLDRGLGYTF.

V and J are TRBV25-1 and TRBJ1-6; TRBD1 agrees at 11 bases. Germline values: CDR1 MGHDK, CDR2 SYGVNS. CDR3 length equals 16 residues. J gave up 7 bases and V 0 bases, and 2 bases lay outside the gene matches. CDR3: CASSEYGQGANSPLHF. The CDR3 DNA is TGTGCCAGCAGTGAATATGGACAGGGGGCAAATTCACCCCTCCACTTT. Full variable domain (outside the CDR3, taken from reference TRBV25-1 and TRBJ1-6): EADIYQTPRYLVIGTGKKITLECSQTMGHDKMYWYQQDPGMELHLIHYSYGVNSTEKGDLSSESTVSRIRTEHFPLTLESARPSHTSQYLCASSEYGQGANSPLHFGNGTRLTVT.

This chain connects TRBV5-4 to TRBJ2-5, with D possibly being TRBD1 (5 bases). The DNA end is more similar to TRBJ2-7, so the J call may be wrong. Germline CDR1 SGHNT, CDR2 YYREEE (reference sequence). The length of the CDR3 is 14 residues. Here the CDR3 reads CASSSTDVSYEQYF. CDR3 nucleotides: TGTGCCAGCAGCTCGACAGACGTCTCCTACGAGCAGTACTTC.

The rearrangement links TRBV5-6 to TRBJ1-5; 7 bases line up with TRBD1. Per germline, CDR1 SGHDT and CDR2 YYEEEE. V lost 6 bases, J lost 4 bases, and 13 bases stayed unmatched. The CDR3 is 16 amino acids. CDR3 DNA: TGTGCCAGCACCCGGACAGGTGGGGTAGAAAATCAGCCCCAGCATTTT. Amino acids: CASTRTGGVENQPQHF.

The chain is built from TRBV7-8 and TRBJ2-3; possibly TRBD2 for D (6 bases). The germline V and J ends were trimmed by 7 bases and 5 bases, with 16 bases remaining between them. Looked up from germline, CDR1 is SGHVS and CDR2 is FQNEAQ. The CDR3 spans 14 residues. The CDR3 here is CASNRDSGEDTQYF. The CDR3, as DNA: TGTGCCAGCAACCGGGACTCCGGGGAAGATACGCAGTATTTT.

This clone has only a few counts. CDR3 protein: CASSLVTGGPYEQYF. Here the CDR3 DNA reads TGCGCCAGCAGCTTGGTGACAGGGGGTCCCTACGAGCAGTACTTC. The chain uses TRBV5-1 and TRBJ2-7; 9 nucleotides match TRBD1. CDR1 and CDR2 from the germline V gene are SGHRS and YFSETQ. Losses at the gene ends were 0 bases for V and 2 bases for J; bases not matched to a gene: 3. This CDR3 spans 15 amino acids.

The chain links TRBV30 to TRBJ1-1, with 7 bases identical to TRBD1. The CDR3 is 15 residues long. The germline gives CDR1 GTSNPN, CDR2 SVGIG (reference sequence). V lost 2 bases, J lost 1 base, and 7 bases stayed unmatched. The CDR3 is CAWSSPGTENTEAFF. CDR3 DNA sequence: TGTGCCTGGAGTTCCCCTGGGACAGAGAACACTGAAGCTTTCTTT.

This chain connects TRBV7-3 to TRBJ2-3; TRBD2 matches at 7 bases. The CDR3 totals 14 residues. Germline CDR1 is SGHTA and CDR2 is FQGTGA. With 5 bases clipped from V and 0 bases from J, the junction kept 2 bases outside the gene matches. The DNA for the CDR3 is TGTGCCAGCAGCAATAGCGGGAGCACAGATACGCAGTATTTT. Translation: CASSNSGSTDTQYF.

This clone was seen just once. The chain carries TRBV2 and TRBJ2-2; the D gene is possibly TRBD2 (6 bases). CDR1 is SNHLY, CDR2 FYNNEI, per germline. Trimming removed 4 bases from V and 3 bases from J, with 15 bases in between. The length of the CDR3 is 16 residues. The CDR3, as DNA: TGTGCCAGCAGTGCAGACGGGAGAGATTACACCGGGGAGCTGTTTTTT. Amino acids: CASSADGRDYTGELFF.

The gene calls are TRBV5-1 and TRBJ2-5, with 7 bases aligning to TRBD2. The ends lost 5 bases at V and 5 bases at J; junction bases unmatched: 15. CDR3 size: 16 residues. Germline CDR1 reads SGHRS; CDR2 reads YFSETQ. CDR3 DNA: TGCGCCAGCAGTCCTAGGGAGGGTGGATTGGGGGAGACCCAGTACTTC. The encoded protein is CASSPREGGLGETQYF.

The chain combines TRBV27 with TRBJ1-6, with 9 bases aligning to TRBD1. The CDR3 has 15 residues. Germline V lookup: CDR1 MNHEY, CDR2 SMNVEV (reference sequence). J was trimmed by 4 bases and V by 8 bases; bases with no gene match: 6. The CDR3 is CASGTGGSYNSPLHF. As DNA, the CDR3 is TGTGCCAGCGGCACAGGGGGCAGTTATAATTCACCCCTCCACTTT.

The chain couples TRBV27 to TRBJ1-3; 9 nucleotides agree with TRBD1. This CDR3 comprises 15 residues. Germline V gene data show CDR1 as MNHEY and CDR2 as SMNVEV (reference sequence). V was pared by 6 bases and J by 2 bases, with 5 bases of the junction left unmatched. This chain's CDR3 is CASRKQGAPGNTIYF. The CDR3 DNA is TGTGCCAGCAGGAAACAGGGGGCGCCTGGAAACACCATATATTTT.

This clone was picked up a small number of times. The CDR3 DNA is TGTGCCAGCAGCATAAACGAACAGGGAAACACCATATATTTT. It yields the protein CASSINEQGNTIYF. The chain combines TRBV7-2 with TRBJ1-3; D unclear. The V gene lost 5 bases and the J gene lost 4 bases, with 12 bases spanning the gap. From germline, CDR1 is SGHTA and CDR2 FQGNSA. This CDR3 has 14 residues.

This clone has only a few counts. This sequence joins TRBV4-1 and TRBJ2-7; D perhaps matches TRBD1 (6 bases). V lost 4 bases, J lost 0 bases, and 16 bases lay in between. The CDR3 consists of 16 residues. CDR1 and CDR2 from the germline V gene are MGHRA and YSYEKL. CDR3 protein: CASSREPLDSSYEQYF. The CDR3 region has the DNA TGCGCCAGCAGCCGAGAACCATTGGACAGCTCCTACGAGCAGTACTTC.

The DNA for the CDR3 is TGTGCCAGCAGCGTAATGGGGACTAGCAGCTACGAGCAGTACTTC. Protein: CASSVMGTSSYEQYF. The V and J genes are TRBV7-8 and TRBJ2-7; 9 nucleotides align to TRBD2. V lost 5 bases and J lost 3; bases outside the gene matches: 8. The CDR3 totals 15 residues. Germline V CDR1 and CDR2: SGHVS, FQNEAQ.

The chain joins TRBV30 to TRBJ2-3; D could derive from TRBD1 or TRBD2 (5 bases each). V was shortened by 4 bases and J by 2 bases, with 19 bases between the two germline ends. The CDR3 runs to 16 residues. CDR1 and CDR2 (germline): GTSNPN, SVGIG (reference sequence). In DNA, the CDR3 is TGTGCCTGGAATCCCTTGGGACGCTATGACACAGATACGCAGTATTTT. It is translated as CAWNPLGRYDTDTQYF.

The chain joins TRBV21-1 to TRBJ1-1. TRBV21-1 counts as a pseudogene. CDR3 size: 10 residues. The CDR3 is CASSKSVAFF. CDR3 coding DNA: TGTGCCAGCAGCAAATCGGTAGCTTTCTTT.

The chain's CDR3 is CASSFDGFYTEAFF. CDR3 coding DNA: TGTGCCAGCAGCTTTGACGGATTTTACACTGAAGCTTTCTTT. The chain joins TRBV14 to TRBJ1-1; D is unclear. With 5 bases removed from V and 3 bases from J, the gap between germline ends came to 13 bases. The CDR3 contains 14 residues. Germline V gene data show CDR1 as SGHDN and CDR2 as FVKESK.